Each of the 17 T cell receptor beta chains below was sequenced from the same sample in a study of T cell responses to AZD1222 COVID-19 vaccine. Sequencing used immunoSEQ multiplex PCR; TCRdb keeps in-frame clones, though not all of them. The table shows some 100,000 clones, with 70% to 90% occurring only once. Sequences were derived from peripheral blood, sampled on day 0 of AZD1222 vaccination. Receptors originate from an adult in good health.

This chain uses TRBV7-3 with TRBJ2-3, with 8 bases aligning to TRBD1. With 5 bases clipped from V and 2 bases from J, the junction kept 6 bases outside the gene matches. The CDR3 sequence is 15 residues long. In germline, CDR1 is SGHTA, CDR2 FQGTGA. The CDR3 reads CASSPRDRYTDTQYF. The CDR3 coding sequence is TGTGCCAGCAGCCCGCGGGACAGGTACACAGATACGCAGTATTTT.

This chain connects TRBV6-6 to TRBJ2-1, with D unclear. Germline assignment: CDR1 MNHNY and CDR2 SVGAGI (reference sequence). The CDR3 runs to 11 residues. V lost 2 bases to trimming and J lost 6 bases, with 2 bases between them. The CDR3 here is CASSYTNEQFF. The CDR3 DNA follows: TGTGCCAGCAGTTACACCAATGAGCAGTTCTTC.

This clone qualifies as medium-sized. The gene calls are TRBV5-6 and TRBJ1-5; weak D call: TRBD1 (6 bases). V was shortened by 4 bases and J by 7 bases, with 15 bases between the two germline ends. The germline gives CDR1 SGHDT, CDR2 YYEEEE. This CDR3 contains 14 residues. CDR3 in amino acids: CASSLRRGLQPQHF. The CDR3 nucleotides are TGTGCCAGCAGCCTAAGGCGGGGGCTACAGCCCCAGCATTTT.

The V call is TRBV5-1, the J call TRBJ1-6; D remains unclear. Germline-derived CDR1 and CDR2 are SGHRS and YFSETQ. This CDR3 has 13 amino acids. V shed 4 bases and J shed 9 bases, with 11 bases lying between them. DNA for the CDR3: TGCGCCAGCAGCGACCTGGGGAGTTCACCCCTCCACTTT. It specifies CASSDLGSSPLHF.

The chain is built from TRBV6-5 and TRBJ1-1, with D unclear. The V end was cut by 7 bases, the J end by 4 bases, with 19 bases between. The CDR3 length is 15 residues. Germline V gene data show CDR1 as MNHEY and CDR2 as SVGAGI. CDR3 residues: CASTPQPGGPTEAFF. The CDR3 bases are TGTGCCAGCACCCCTCAACCTGGCGGGCCCACTGAAGCTTTCTTT.

The CDR3 coding sequence is TGTGCCAGCAGACCCTTACTACGTACTAGCACAGATACGCAGTATTTT. Translated: CASRPLLRTSTDTQYF. The chain is built from TRBV27 and TRBJ2-3, with D uncertain. CDR1 and CDR2 (germline): MNHEY, SMNVEV (reference sequence). Trimming stripped 6 bases from V and 0 bases from J, with 16 bases between. There are 16 residues in the CDR3.

The genes are TRBV2 and TRBJ1-5; 7 positions match TRBD1. The CDR3 length is 14 residues. From germline, CDR1 is SNHLY and CDR2 FYNNEI. Germline trimming cut 4 bases from V and 6 bases from J; bases unmatched to any gene: 6. CDR3 sequence reads: CASSVKQGRQPQHF. In DNA, the CDR3 is TGTGCCAGCAGTGTGAAACAGGGGCGTCAGCCCCAGCATTTT.

This chain uses TRBV19 with TRBJ1-5; no reliable D call. The V end lost 3 bases, the J end lost 6 bases, and 12 bases lay between the germline ends. Germline CDR1 reads LNHDA; CDR2 reads SQIVND (reference sequence). CDR3 size: 14 residues. CDR3 loop: CASSIQEGSQPQHF. CDR3 nucleotide sequence: TGTGCCAGTAGTATTCAAGAGGGAAGTCAGCCCCAGCATTTT.

The chain uses TRBV7-2 and TRBJ1-5, with D tentatively TRBD1 (5 bases). This CDR3 has 14 amino acids. Deletions cut 5 bases from V and 8 bases from J, with 16 bases between. The germline CDR1 and CDR2 sequences are SGHTA and FQGNSA. The CDR3 DNA reads as TGTGCCAGCAGCGCAGACAGTTCGAAGAAGCCCCAGCATTTT. Amino acids: CASSADSSKKPQHF.

CDR3 loop: CASSLENNEQFF. The DNA for the CDR3 is TGCGCCAGCAGCTTGGAGAACAATGAGCAGTTCTTC. The chain combines TRBV5-1 with TRBJ2-1, with D uncertain. Germline V gene data show CDR1 as SGHRS and CDR2 as YFSETQ. V lost 0 bases and J lost 5, with 3 bases in between. The CDR3 contains 12 residues.

The chain carries TRBV11-2 and TRBJ2-3, with 15 bases fitting TRBD2. The V segment lost 5 bases and the J segment 5 bases; nucleotides outside the gene matches: 8. Germline V gene sequence: CDR1 SGHAT, CDR2 FQNNGV. The CDR3 contains 17 residues. The CDR3 nucleotides are TGTGCCAGCAGCCCCAACCCGGGACTAGCGGGGGGAGATACGCAGTATTTT. It encodes CASSPNPGLAGGDTQYF.

The CDR3 DNA reads TGTGCCAGCAGTGAAGACGGGGGATCCTTATACGAGCAGTACTTC. This codes for CASSEDGGSLYEQYF. The chain employs TRBV2 and TRBJ2-7, with a possible D match to TRBD2 (6 bases). The germline gives CDR1 SNHLY, CDR2 FYNNEI. Trimming stripped 1 base from V and 4 bases from J, with 14 bases between. The CDR3 has 15 residues.

The J gene is TRBJ1-2, the V gene TRBV5-8, with TRBD1 identical over 8 bases. The CDR3 sequence is 14 residues long. The germline V gene has CDR1 SGHTS and CDR2 YDEGEE. V dropped 4 bases and J dropped 2; count of bases not matched to a gene: 4. CDR3 in amino acids: CASSPRQGNYGYTF. CDR3 coding DNA: TGTGCCAGCAGCCCTAGACAGGGGAACTATGGCTACACCTTC.

J is TRBJ1-3 and V is TRBV5-4; TRBD1 aligns across 8 bases. V was pared by 5 bases and J by 0 bases, with 10 bases of the junction left unmatched. From germline, CDR1 is SGHNT and CDR2 YYREEE (reference sequence). The CDR3 totals 17 residues. CDR3 nucleotides: TGTGCCAGCAGTCAAAGGACAGGGTCCATCTCTGGAAACACCATATATTTT. The encoded protein is CASSQRTGSISGNTIYF.

J is TRBJ1-2 and V is TRBV30, with TRBD1 matching over 7 bases. The CDR3 is 14 residues long. With V trimmed by 8 bases and J by 0 bases, 9 bases remained unmatched. Germline assignment: CDR1 GTSNPN and CDR2 SVGIG (reference sequence). The CDR3 sequence is CASYGGTANYGYTF. The CDR3 bases are TGTGCCAGCTACGGGGGGACAGCTAACTATGGCTACACCTTC.

The chain links TRBV2 to TRBJ1-2; 10 bases line up with TRBD1. This CDR3 has 15 amino acids. V trimming: 2 bases; J trimming: 3 bases; junction bases outside the gene matches: 3. Germline V lookup: CDR1 SNHLY, CDR2 FYNNEI. The CDR3 DNA reads TGTGCCAGCAGTGAACGGGACAGGGGTGACTATGGCTACACCTTC. It encodes CASSERDRGDYGYTF.

This clone was recorded only once. The chain has TRBV18 and TRBJ1-1; 9 bases match TRBD1. J was trimmed by 0 bases and V by 6 bases; bases with no gene match: 2. The CDR3 runs 14 residues. Germline CDR1 and CDR2: KGHSH and LQKENI. For the CDR3, the DNA is TGTGCCAGCTCGGGGACAGGGCTGAACACTGAAGCTTTCTTT. Amino acid sequence: CASSGTGLNTEAFF.